This note documents a single T cell receptor beta chain sequence. Libraries were prepared by immunoSEQ multiplex PCR; TCRdb keeps only in-frame clonotypes and omits some of them. The sample includes some 200,000 clones, approximately 89% of them seen just once. The data derive from a study of blood T cell repertoires in COVID-19. This CDR3 has 15 residues. The trim removed 4 bases at V and 6 bases at J, leaving 10 bases unmatched. Germline loops: CDR1 SNHLY, CDR2 FYNNEI. The sample was peripheral blood. This sequence originates from a man aged 40-49 years with active or convalescent COVID-19. The genes are TRBV2 and TRBJ1-1; 8 bases match TRBD1. The CDR3 sequence is CASSGAGTGWAEAFF. The CDR3 DNA is TGTGCCAGCAGTGGGGCAGGGACAGGTTGGGCTGAAGCTTTCTTT.